A selection of T cell receptor beta chains follows, all from one sample in a study of blood T cell repertoires in COVID-19. Libraries were prepared by immunoSEQ multiplex PCR; TCRdb keeps only in-frame clonotypes and omits some of them. The sample yields about 160,000 clones, about four fifths seen once. What was sequenced was peripheral blood. Source of these receptors: a woman of 80 years or more with active or convalescent COVID-19. The conserved cysteine and the conserved F or W are not part of the CDR3 here.

j_call | v_call | cdr3_aa
TRBJ1-1 | TRBV7-9 | ASSLRTGAGNTEAF
TRBJ1-1 | TRBV20-1 | SPDMNTEAF
TRBJ2-5 | TRBV5-8 | ASRGGQGSQETQY
TRBJ1-3 | TRBV2 | ASTDNSGNTIY
TRBJ2-1 | TRBV7-2 | ASSSQADSYNEQF
TRBJ2-3 | TRBV7-9 | ASSTGLAGRADTQY
TRBJ2-5 | TRBV5-1 | ASSLGLAGGEETQY
TRBJ1-6 | TRBV27 | ASSLDGTLVSPLH
TRBJ1-3 | TRBV6-6 | ASSYRPGNTIY
TRBJ2-2 | TRBV19 | ASESNTGELF
TRBJ1-1 | TRBV2 | ASYEGGNTEAF
TRBJ2-2 | TRBV3-1/TRBV3-2 | ASSPRVLGTGELF
TRBJ1-1 | TRBV19 | ASSSTSYMNTEAF
TRBJ1-6 | TRBV5-6 | ASSLAGQGNSPLH
TRBJ2-3 | TRBV4-1 | ASSQGLAGSDTQY
TRBJ1-1 | TRBV10-1 | ASSESGGLNTEAF
TRBJ2-3 | TRBV11-2 | ASSLDPGGGDTQY
TRBJ2-1 | TRBV7-9 | ASSLLLAGGNEQF